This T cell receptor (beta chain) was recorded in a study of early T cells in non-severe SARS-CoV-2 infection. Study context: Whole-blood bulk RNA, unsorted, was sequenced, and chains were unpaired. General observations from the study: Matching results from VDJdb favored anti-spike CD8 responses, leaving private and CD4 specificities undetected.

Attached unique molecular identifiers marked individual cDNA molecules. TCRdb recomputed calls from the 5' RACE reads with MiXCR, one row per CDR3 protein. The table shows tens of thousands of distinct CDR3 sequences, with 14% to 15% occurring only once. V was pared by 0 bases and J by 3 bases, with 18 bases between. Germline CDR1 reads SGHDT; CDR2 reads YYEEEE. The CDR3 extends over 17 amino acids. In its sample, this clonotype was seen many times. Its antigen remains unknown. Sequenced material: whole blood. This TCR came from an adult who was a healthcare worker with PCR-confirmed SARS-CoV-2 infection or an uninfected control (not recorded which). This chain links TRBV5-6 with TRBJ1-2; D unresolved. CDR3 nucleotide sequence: TGTGCCAGCAGCTTGGATTACGTTGGAGTTGGATACTATGGCTACACCTTC. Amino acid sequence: CASSLDYVGVGYYGYTF.